This passage covers 12 T cell receptor beta chains from one sample sequenced in a study of shared clonotypes between healthy human individuals. The data were produced by immunoSEQ multiplex PCR, yet TCRdb's version contains in-frame clones alone and is incomplete. The data hold about 2.4 million clones, with more than 85% observed a single time. The sample consisted of naive CD4+ T cells from PBMCs. The subset was: CD45RA+ positively selected. These receptors came from a young man in good health. Some clones in this sample may be carry-over from other donors' samples.

This clone appeared once. The CDR3 DNA is TGTGCCAGCTACACCGGGGGGTCAGGGGCCAACGTCCTGACTTTC. Amino acids: CASYTGGSGANVLTF. The chain has TRBV5-4 and TRBJ2-6; 7 bases match TRBD2. V trimming: 7 bases; J trimming: 4 bases; junction bases outside the gene matches: 8. This CDR3 comprises 15 residues. The V gene's germline CDR1 is SGHNT and CDR2 YYREEE (reference sequence).

V gene TRBV4-2 combines with J gene TRBJ1-2, with D possibly TRBD1 on 6 matching bases. Deletions cut 1 base from V and 5 bases from J, with 14 bases between. This CDR3 has 15 residues. Germline loops: CDR1 LGHNA, CDR2 YNFKEQ. CDR3 nucleotides: TGTGCCAGCAGCCAAGGAAACGAGGGGGAATATGGCTACACCTTC. This sequence encodes CASSQGNEGEYGYTF.

The chain combines TRBV19 with TRBJ1-1; D not certain. CDR3 length: 16 residues. The germline V and J ends were trimmed by 7 bases and 3 bases, with 21 bases remaining between them. Germline CDR1 is LNHDA and CDR2 is SQIVND (reference sequence). The CDR3 spells CASILEGLIGDTEAFF. CDR3 DNA: TGTGCCAGTATTCTAGAGGGCTTGATCGGTGACACTGAAGCTTTCTTT.

This chain uses TRBV11-2 with TRBJ2-7, with 8 positions matching TRBD2. This CDR3 contains 17 residues. The V gene's germline CDR1 is SGHAT and CDR2 FQNNGV. V lost 1 base to trimming and J lost 2 bases; unmatched junction nucleotides: 10. CDR3 amino acids: CASSLAYGRVSAYEQYF. The CDR3, as DNA: TGTGCCAGCAGCTTAGCCTACGGGAGGGTGTCGGCCTACGAGCAGTACTTC.

This chain links TRBV6-5 with TRBJ2-1; TRBD2 matches at 7 bases. The germline V gene encodes CDR1 MNHEY and CDR2 SVGAGI. The CDR3 is 14 residues long. The junction had 5 bases not matched to a gene; V was cut back by 2 bases and J by 7 bases. The CDR3 loop reads CASSYGRAGNEQFF. The CDR3 region has the DNA TGTGCCAGCAGTTACGGGAGGGCGGGAAATGAGCAGTTCTTC.

This chain uses TRBV14 with TRBJ1-2; 8 bases line up with TRBD1. The CDR3 loop spans 15 amino acids. Germline V gives CDR1 SGHDN, CDR2 FVKESK. V lost 3 bases to trimming and J lost 4 bases; unmatched junction nucleotides: 7. This CDR3 is CASSQWEGQAYGYTF. In DNA form, the CDR3 reads TGTGCCAGCAGCCAGTGGGAGGGACAGGCCTATGGCTACACCTTC.

In the case of this clone: Its ends do not fully match the called genes, so a read error is possible. Other DNA sequences within the sample encode an identical CDR3. This rearrangement joins TRBV6-5 to TRBJ2-7; 10 bases are a match to TRBD1. CDR1 and CDR2 (germline): MNHEY, SVGAGI. This CDR3 region has 16 residues. The CDR3 DNA sequence: TGTGCTAGCAGTTTTTCCCCCTGGGACAGGGGCTACGAGCAGTACTTC. Protein: CASSFSPWDRGYEQYF.

V is TRBV10-3 and J is TRBJ2-5; D might be TRBD1 (6 bases). CDR1 is ENHRY and CDR2 is SYGVKD in the germline V gene. The CDR3 totals 12 residues. CDR3 amino acids: CARDTDEETQYF. In DNA, the CDR3 is TGTGCACGGGACACCGACGAAGAGACCCAGTACTTC.

Notes on this clone: A much larger clone is a single base away; this may be a read error. Distinct nucleotide sequences in the sample also encode this CDR3. The chain combines TRBV5-6 with TRBJ2-2; no clear D. The CDR3 runs to 11 residues. Germline V lookup: CDR1 SGHDT, CDR2 YYEEEE. Trimming shortened V by 2 bases and J by 6 bases, and 2 bases separated the two germline ends. CDR3 in amino acids: CASSLPGELFF. The CDR3 nucleotides are TGTGCCAGCAGCTTACCCGGGGAGCTGTTTTTT.

As to this clone: Other nucleotide sequences in the sample specify the same CDR3. The chain combines TRBV2 with TRBJ2-7; tentatively, D is TRBD2 (6 bases). In germline, CDR1 is SNHLY, CDR2 FYNNEI. This CDR3 has 12 residues. The V end was cut by 7 bases, the J end by 3 bases, with 10 bases between. The DNA of the CDR3 is TGTGCCAGCACGGGGGAAGGCTACGAGCAGTACTTC. Amino acids: CASTGEGYEQYF.

On this clone: Other DNA sequences in the sample encode the same CDR3. The gene calls are TRBV5-1 and TRBJ2-1; D not certain. V lost 2 bases, J lost 5 bases, and 8 bases lay in between. CDR1 is SGHRS, CDR2 YFSETQ, per germline. The CDR3 has 13 residues. Written as DNA, the CDR3 is TGCGCCAGCAGCTTCGGACGGGACAATGAGCAGTTCTTC. Residues: CASSFGRDNEQFF.

This clone was recorded only once. This rearrangement joins TRBV25-1 to TRBJ2-1, with TRBD2 as a possible D gene (6 bases). CDR1 MGHDK and CDR2 SYGVNS come from the germline V gene. V lost 4 bases and J 4 bases, leaving 14 bases between the germline ends. CDR3 length equals 15 residues. The CDR3 nucleotides are TGTGCCAGCAGTGTGTTGGCGGGAAGGTACAATGAGCAGTTCTTC. This encodes CASSVLAGRYNEQFF.